This T cell receptor (beta chain) is from a study of beta chain features in type 1 diabetes. About the research overall: In all, some 100,000,000 sorted cells from all samples were analyzed.

Between the trimmed V and J ends, which lost 3 bases and 2 bases, there was a span of 12 bases. Germline CDR1 is SGDLS and CDR2 is YYNGEE. This CDR3 spans 15 amino acids. This clone was seen only a few times. Reverse transcribing all isolated RNA meant expressed TCRB transcripts were sequenced. The assay was immunoSEQ multiplex PCR, and TCRdb's table has in-frame clones only and misses some. The profile covers about half a million clones, with around 28% appearing a single time and about 0.065% taken by the ten largest. The source of this sequence is a man aged 18 to 29 in good health. Material for sequencing was naive CD4+ T cells from blood. The J gene is TRBJ1-5, the V gene TRBV9, with a weak D call TRBD1 (5 bases). The CDR3 sequence is CASSGVGGGNQPQHF. CDR3 bases: TGTGCCAGCAGCGGGGTTGGGGGAGGCAATCAGCCCCAGCATTTT.